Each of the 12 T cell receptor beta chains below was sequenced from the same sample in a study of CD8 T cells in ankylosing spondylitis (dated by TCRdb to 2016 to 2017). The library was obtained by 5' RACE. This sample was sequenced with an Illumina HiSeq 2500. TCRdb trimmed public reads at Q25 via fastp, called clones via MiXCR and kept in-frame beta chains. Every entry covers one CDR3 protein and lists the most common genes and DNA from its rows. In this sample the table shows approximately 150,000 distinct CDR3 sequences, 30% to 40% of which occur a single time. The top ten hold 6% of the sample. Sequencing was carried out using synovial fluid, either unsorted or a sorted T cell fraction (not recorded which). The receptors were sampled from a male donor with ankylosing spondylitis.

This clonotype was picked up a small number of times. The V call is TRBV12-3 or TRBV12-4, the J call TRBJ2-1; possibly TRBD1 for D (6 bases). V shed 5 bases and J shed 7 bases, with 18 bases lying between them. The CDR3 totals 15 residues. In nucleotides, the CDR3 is TGTGCCAGCAGTCAGACCCAACTACAGGGAAATGAGCAGTTCTTC. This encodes CASSQTQLQGNEQFF.

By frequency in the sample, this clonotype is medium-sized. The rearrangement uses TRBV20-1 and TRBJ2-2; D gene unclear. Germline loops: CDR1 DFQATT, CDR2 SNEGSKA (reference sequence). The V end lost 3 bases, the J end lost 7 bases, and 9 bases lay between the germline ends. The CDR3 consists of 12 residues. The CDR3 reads CSASALGGELFF. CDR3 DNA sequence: TGCAGTGCTAGCGCCCTAGGCGGGGAGCTGTTTTTT.

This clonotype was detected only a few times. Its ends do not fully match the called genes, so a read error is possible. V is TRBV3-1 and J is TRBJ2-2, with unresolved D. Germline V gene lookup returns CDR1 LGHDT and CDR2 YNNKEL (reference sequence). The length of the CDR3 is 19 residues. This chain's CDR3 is CVSSLKPSLGTSNTGELFF. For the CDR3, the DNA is TGTGTCAGCAGCCTGAAACCCTCTCTAGGAACCTCTAACACCGGGGAGCTGTTTTTT.

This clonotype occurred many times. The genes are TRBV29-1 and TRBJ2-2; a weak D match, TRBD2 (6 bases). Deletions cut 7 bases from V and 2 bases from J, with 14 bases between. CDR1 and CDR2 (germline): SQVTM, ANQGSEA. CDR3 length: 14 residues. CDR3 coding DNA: TGCAGCGCCCTACCCGGGGGAAACACCGGGGAGCTGTTTTTT. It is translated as CSALPGGNTGELFF.

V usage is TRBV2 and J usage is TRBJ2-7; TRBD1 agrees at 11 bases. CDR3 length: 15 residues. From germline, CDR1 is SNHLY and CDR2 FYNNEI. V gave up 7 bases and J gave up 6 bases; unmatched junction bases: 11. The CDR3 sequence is CASTPGGTGGSEQYF. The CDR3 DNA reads TGTGCCAGCACCCCCGGGGGGACAGGGGGAAGCGAGCAGTACTTC.

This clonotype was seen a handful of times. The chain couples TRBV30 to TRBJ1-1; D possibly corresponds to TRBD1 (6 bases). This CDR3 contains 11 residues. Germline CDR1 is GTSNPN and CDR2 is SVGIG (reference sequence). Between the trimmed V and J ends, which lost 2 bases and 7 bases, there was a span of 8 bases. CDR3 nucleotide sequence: TGTGCCTGGAGTTCAGGGGTTGAAGCTTTCTTT. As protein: CAWSSGVEAFF. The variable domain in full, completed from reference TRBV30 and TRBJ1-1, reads SQTIHQWPATLVQPVGSPLSLECTVEGTSNPNLYWYRQAAGRGLQLLFYSVGIGQISSEVPQNLSASRPQDRQFILSSKKLLLSDSGFYLCAWSSGVEAFFGQGTRLTVV.

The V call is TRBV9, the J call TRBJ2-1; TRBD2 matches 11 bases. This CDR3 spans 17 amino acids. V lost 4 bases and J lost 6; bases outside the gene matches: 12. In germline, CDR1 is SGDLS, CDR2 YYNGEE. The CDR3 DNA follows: TGTGCCAGCAGCCTCTTTTCCTCCCTAGCGGGGGGCAATGAGCAGTTCTTC. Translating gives CASSLFSSLAGGNEQFF.

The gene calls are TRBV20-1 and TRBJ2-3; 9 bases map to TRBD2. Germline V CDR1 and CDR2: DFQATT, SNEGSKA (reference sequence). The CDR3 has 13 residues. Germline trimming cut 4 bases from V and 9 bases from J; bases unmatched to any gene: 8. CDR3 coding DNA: TGCAGTGCTACCAGGGCGGGAGGGCGAACGCAGTATTTT. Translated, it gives CSATRAGGRTQYF.

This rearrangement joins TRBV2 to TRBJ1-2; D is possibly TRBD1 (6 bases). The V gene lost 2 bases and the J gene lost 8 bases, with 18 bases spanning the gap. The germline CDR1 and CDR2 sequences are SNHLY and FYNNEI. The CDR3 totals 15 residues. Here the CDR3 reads CASSEYEGTRGGYTF. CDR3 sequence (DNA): TGTGCCAGCAGTGAATATGAGGGGACAAGGGGAGGCTACACCTTC.

This CDR3 is CASSLVRTDSYGYTF. CDR3 coding DNA: TGTGCCAGCAGCTTAGTTCGGACCGACAGCTATGGCTACACCTTC. The chain joins TRBV7-2 to TRBJ1-2, with D possibly TRBD1 on 5 matching bases. Germline CDR1 reads SGHTA; CDR2 reads FQGNSA. V lost 1 base and J 4 bases, leaving 13 bases between the germline ends. CDR3 size: 15 residues.

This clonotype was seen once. The CDR3: CASQGDGSYEQYF. In DNA form, the CDR3 reads TGTGCCTCCCAAGGGGACGGCTCCTACGAGCAGTACTTC. The chain recombines TRBV12-3 or TRBV12-4 with TRBJ2-7; perhaps D is TRBD1 or TRBD2 (5 bases each). Trimming cost V 11 bases and J 0 bases, with 14 bases left between them. The CDR3 contains 13 residues.

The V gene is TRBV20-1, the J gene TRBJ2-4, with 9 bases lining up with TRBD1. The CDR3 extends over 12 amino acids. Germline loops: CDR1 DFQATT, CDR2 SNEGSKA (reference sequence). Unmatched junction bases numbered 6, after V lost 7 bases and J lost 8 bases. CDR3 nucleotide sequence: TGCAGTGGGAGGGACAGGGATTACATTCAGTACTTC. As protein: CSGRDRDYIQYF.